The 15 T cell receptor beta chains reported below all come from one sample, sequenced in a study of cytomegalovirus exposure and HLA in healthy donors. Clones were sequenced by immunoSEQ multiplex PCR, and TCRdb holds only the in-frame ones, with some missing. This sample has about 200,000 clones; roughly 84% occur once, and the top ten carry under 15%. The sequencing input was PBMCs. These TCRs come from a young woman in good health and CMV-seropositive.

The chain joins TRBV19 to TRBJ1-3, with unresolved D. The CDR3 sequence is 15 residues long. Germline CDR1 reads LNHDA; CDR2 reads SQIVND (reference sequence). Trimming took off 2 bases at V and 1 base at J, with 9 bases between the two ends. The CDR3 nucleotides read TGTGCCAGTAGTATATCCCGGGAGTCTGGAAACACCATATATTTT. This sequence encodes CASSISRESGNTIYF.

The genes are TRBV11-3 and TRBJ1-5, with 7 bases aligning to TRBD1. After removal of 1 base from V and 7 bases from J, the junction contained 13 bases not matched to a gene. Germline lookup yields CDR1 SGHNT and CDR2 YENEEA. This CDR3 comprises 17 residues. The CDR3: CASSLGRQGFARQPQHF. The CDR3 DNA reads TGTGCCAGCAGCTTAGGACGACAGGGTTTTGCTCGGCAGCCCCAGCATTTT.

CDR3 nucleotide sequence: TGTGCCAGCAGCCGAGGGTCCCACGAGCAGTACTTC. Translating gives CASSRGSHEQYF. The chain employs TRBV7-9 and TRBJ2-7; D possibly corresponds to TRBD2 (5 bases). V lost 5 bases, J lost 5 bases, and 10 bases lay in between. CDR1 and CDR2 (germline): SEHNR, FQNEAQ (reference sequence). The CDR3 runs to 12 residues. Full variable domain (remainder filled in from reference TRBV7-9 and TRBJ2-7): DTGVSQNPRHKITKRGQNVTFRCDPISEHNRLYWYRQTLGQGPEFLTYFQNEAQLEKSRLLSDRFSAERPKGSFSTLEIQRTEQGDSAMYLCASSRGSHEQYFGPGTRLTVT.

The chain combines TRBV5-4 with TRBJ1-1; the match to TRBD1 covers 11 bases. Trimming took 2 bases from V and 3 from J; bases not matched to a gene: 3. Germline V gene data show CDR1 as SGHNT and CDR2 as YYREEE (reference sequence). This CDR3 has 15 residues. The CDR3 region has the DNA TGTGCCAGCAGCTTCGGGACAGGGGGGTACACTGAAGCTTTCTTT. It translates to CASSFGTGGYTEAFF.

The chain employs TRBV19 and TRBJ1-2; D gene unclear. The CDR3 has 13 residues. Germline CDR1 LNHDA, CDR2 SQIVND (reference sequence). Between the trimmed V and J ends, which lost 3 bases and 5 bases, there was a span of 10 bases. CDR3 DNA sequence: TGTGCCAGTAGTATTAACAGTCCTTATGGCTACACCTTC. Translating gives CASSINSPYGYTF.

CDR3 amino acids: CASSSLGLAGEETQYF. The CDR3 DNA follows: TGCGCCAGCAGCTCCCTCGGACTAGCGGGAGAAGAGACCCAGTACTTC. The V gene is TRBV5-1, the J gene TRBJ2-5; TRBD2 aligns across 13 bases. V was clipped by 3 bases and J by 3 bases; unmatched bases: 5. The CDR3 covers 16 residues. Per the germline V gene, CDR1 is SGHRS and CDR2 is YFSETQ.

The rearrangement joins TRBV11-2 to TRBJ2-7; D gene ambiguous. CDR1 SGHAT and CDR2 FQNNGV come from the germline V gene. The CDR3 is 12 residues long. Trimming took off 4 bases at V and 2 bases at J, with 6 bases between the two ends. CDR3 sequence: CASSSQTYEQYF. The CDR3 DNA sequence: TGTGCCAGCAGCTCACAAACCTACGAGCAGTACTTC.

This clone was picked up a small number of times. The V call is TRBV29-1, the J call TRBJ1-1, with a possible D match to TRBD1 (6 bases). Deletions cut 6 bases from V and 1 base from J, with 12 bases between. The CDR3 totals 13 residues. Looked up from germline, CDR1 is SQVTM and CDR2 is ANQGSEA. The CDR3 here is CSVERTANTEAFF. The CDR3 DNA reads as TGCAGCGTGGAGAGGACAGCGAACACTGAAGCTTTCTTT.

The sample holds one count of this clone. The chain is built from TRBV11-2 and TRBJ2-1; D perhaps matches TRBD2 (5 bases). The germline gives CDR1 SGHAT, CDR2 FQNNGV. V was shortened by 3 bases and J by 1 base, with 10 bases between the two germline ends. The CDR3 runs 15 residues. The CDR3 here is CASSLEAYSYNEQFF. The CDR3 nucleotides read TGTGCCAGCAGCTTGGAGGCCTATTCCTACAATGAGCAGTTCTTC.

V is TRBV29-1 and J is TRBJ1-2, with TRBD1 matching over 8 bases. This CDR3 has 13 amino acids. Per the germline V gene, CDR1 is SQVTM and CDR2 is ANQGSEA. Trimming cost V 8 bases and J 4 bases; bases outside gene matches: 9. Here the CDR3 reads CSTGTGPGYGYTF. The CDR3 DNA reads as TGCAGCACCGGGACAGGCCCGGGCTATGGCTACACCTTC.

The J gene is TRBJ2-7, the V gene TRBV28; 11 bases match TRBD2. This CDR3 contains 17 residues. The germline CDR1 and CDR2 sequences are MDHEN and SYDVKM. After removal of 5 bases from V and 4 bases from J, the junction contained 13 bases not matched to a gene. The CDR3 DNA reads TGTGCCAGCAGTACTCTAGCGGGAGGAGGTCCCATTTACGAGCAGTACTTC. This gives the protein CASSTLAGGGPIYEQYF.

This clone was counted once. V is TRBV19 and J is TRBJ1-2; 8 bases agree with TRBD1. This CDR3 is 17 amino acids long. The germline gives CDR1 LNHDA, CDR2 SQIVND (reference sequence). Trimming took 4 bases from V and 5 from J; bases not matched to a gene: 15. The CDR3 loop is CASSRGTGDIARYGYTF. CDR3 in DNA: TGTGCCAGTAGTAGGGGGACAGGAGATATCGCCCGATATGGCTACACCTTC.

A single count supports this clone. In DNA, the CDR3 is TGCGCCAGCAGCTTTCAGCGACCTAACACAGATACGCAGTATTTT. This encodes CASSFQRPNTDTQYF. This chain connects TRBV5-1 to TRBJ2-3; D is uncertain. Trimming took off 2 bases at V and 2 bases at J, with 12 bases between the two ends. Germline CDR1 is SGHRS and CDR2 is YFSETQ. This CDR3 has 15 residues.

The chain links TRBV7-6 to TRBJ2-5; TRBD2 aligns across 9 bases. CDR1 is SGHVS and CDR2 is FNYEAQ in the germline V gene. This CDR3 has 16 residues. Germline trimming cut 1 base from V and 4 bases from J; bases unmatched to any gene: 7. The CDR3 here is CASSLGVAGEGETQYF. Here the CDR3 DNA reads TGTGCCAGCAGCTTAGGTGTAGCGGGAGAGGGAGAGACCCAGTACTTC.

The V call is TRBV15, the J call TRBJ2-7, with 8 bases aligning to TRBD1. Germline-derived CDR1 and CDR2 are LNHNV and YYDKDF (reference sequence). The CDR3 is 13 amino acids. V dropped 2 bases and J dropped 7; count of bases not matched to a gene: 4. CDR3 nucleotide sequence: TGTGCCACCAGCAGACCCACAGGGGGGGAGCAGTACTTC. Protein: CATSRPTGGEQYF.